This T cell receptor (beta chain) was identified in a study of human T cells and chemical hapten exposure. The overall study: The scalp of each patient received a weekly diphenylcyclopropenone dose for the full approximately 22-week study.

Time point noted: patch test 1, 2 weeks after DPC sensitization. Noted treatment: therapeutic diphenylcyclopropenone sensitization with weekly scalp DPC. TCRdb reprocessed the RACE reads with MiXCR, giving one entry per CDR3 protein. In the table there are 80,000 to 100,000 distinct CDR3 sequences, over 10% of which are singletons. J gave up 3 bases and V 3 bases, and 1 base lay outside the gene matches. Germline lookup yields CDR1 LGHNA and CDR2 YSLEER. The CDR3 is 14 amino acids. The clonotype originates from a middle-aged woman with alopecia areata. Some clones in this sample may be carry-over from other donors' samples. The chain couples TRBV4-3 to TRBJ1-5; 8 positions agree with TRBD1. The source was whole blood, collected in connection with sensitization to the hapten diphenylcyclopropenone (DPC). CDR3 in DNA: TGCGCCAGCAGCCAGGGACAGGCCAATCAGCCCCAGCATTTT. Translated: CASSQGQANQPQHF.